A selection of T cell receptor beta chains follows, all from one sample in a study of blood T cell repertoires in COVID-19. Clones were sequenced by immunoSEQ multiplex PCR, and TCRdb holds only the in-frame ones, with some missing. Altogether roughly 24,000 clones are present, roughly 90% being singletons, with the ten largest covering approximately 28%. Specimen: peripheral blood. These receptors all come from a woman in her 70s with active COVID-19. Each CDR3 is given with its conserved first and last residue. The D gene is left open where the match is weak. Not every row has a clone size; where given, it reads once, few, many or a size class.

v_call,clone_size,d_call,j_call,cdr3_nt,cdr3_aa
TRBV4-3,once,TRBD2,TRBJ2-7,TGCGCCAGCAGCCGAGGACTAAGCGGGGGGTCCGCCTACGAGCAGTACTTC,CASSRGLSGGSAYEQYF
TRBV5-6,-,-,TRBJ1-4,TGTGCCAGCAGCTTGGGCCAGGGATACACTAATGAAAAACTGTTTTTT,CASSLGQGYTNEKLFF
TRBV5-6,few,-,TRBJ2-3,TGTGCCAGCAGCTTGGCAGGAACAGATACGCAGTATTTT,CASSLAGTDTQYF
TRBV2,-,TRBD1,TRBJ1-5,TGTGCCAGCAGTGTTCAGGGGGGAAATCAGCCCCAGCATTTT,CASSVQGGNQPQHF
TRBV19,-,TRBD1,TRBJ2-3,TGTGCCAGTACCTCAGGGGGAGATACGCAGTATTTT,CASTSGGDTQYF
TRBV29-1,-,TRBD1,TRBJ2-7,TGCAGCGTTACCCGACAGGGAGTGGACGAGCAGTACTTC,CSVTRQGVDEQYF
TRBV7-9,-,TRBD2,TRBJ2-1,TGTGCCAGCAGCAAGAGCGGGGGACTCAATGAGCAGTTCTTC,CASSKSGGLNEQFF
TRBV6-5,once,-,TRBJ1-1,TGTGCCAGCAGTCGGGGGGGGGTTAACACTGAAGCTTTCTTT,CASSRGGVNTEAFF
TRBV6-5,once,-,TRBJ1-4,TGTGCCAGCAGTTACTCCTCGGGTGGAAAACTGTTTTTT,CASSYSSGGKLFF
TRBV5-1,once,TRBD1,TRBJ2-1,TGCGCCAGCAGCAAAACCCGGGACAGGGGGAGCATTGAGCAGTTCTTC,CASSKTRDRGSIEQFF
TRBV7-9,-,TRBD2,TRBJ2-7,TGTGCCAGCACCCGGCGGGGGGCTGAGGAGCAGTACTTC,CASTRRGAEEQYF
TRBV11-3,-,-,TRBJ1-1,TGTGCCAGCAGCTTAGATCCTGCGGCAGAGACGACTTTCTTT,CASSLDPAAETTFF
TRBV11-2,-,-,TRBJ1-1,TGTGCCAGCAGCTCCCGACAGTTGATGAACACTGAAGCTTTCTTT,CASSSRQLMNTEAFF
TRBV6-6,-,TRBD1,TRBJ1-3,TGTGCCAGCAGACCACAGGGGAACGGAAACACCATATATTTT,CASRPQGNGNTIYF
TRBV9,-,-,TRBJ2-7,TGTGCCAGCAGTGACGGGGGCGAGCAGTACTTC,CASSDGGEQYF
TRBV2,once,-,TRBJ1-6,TGTGCCAGCACTCCCAGGGCCTCGGGCAATAATTCACCCCTCCACTTT,CASTPRASGNNSPLHF
TRBV4-1,-,-,TRBJ2-1,TGCGCCAGCAGCCCCCCCCGACAGGAACGGGACAATGAGCAGTTCTTC,CASSPPRQERDNEQFF
TRBV7-3,-,TRBD2,TRBJ2-2,TGTGCCAGCAGCCCTCCGGGGGGGCTTGCGAACACCGGGGAGCTGTTTTTT,CASSPPGGLANTGELFF
TRBV21-1,-,-,TRBJ1-3,TGTGCCAGCGCCACCTACAGGGCCTGCTCTGGAAACACCATATATTTT,CASATYRACSGNTIYF
TRBV7-3,-,-,TRBJ2-2,TGTGCCAGCAGCCTAGCAGGCTATGGGGCGAACACCGGGGAGCTGTTTTTT,CASSLAGYGANTGELFF
TRBV19,few,-,TRBJ2-7,TGTGCCAGTAGTTCCCGACACGGCTCCTACGAGCAGTACTTC,CASSSRHGSYEQYF
TRBV18,-,-,TRBJ1-5,TGTGCCAGCTCACAGTCCAAAGCTCCGGCCCAGCATTTT,CASSQSKAPAQHF
TRBV3-1/TRBV3-2,-,-,TRBJ1-2,TGTGCCAGCAGCCAAGATCGCCTAAGTACCTCGTTCGGCTACACCTTC,CASSQDRLSTSFGYTF